This T cell receptor beta chain stems from a study of synovial regulatory T cells in juvenile arthritis. Assay: immunoSEQ multiplex PCR; the TCRdb copy retains only in-frame clones and omits some. Recorded here are 6,000 or so clones; the top ten clones represent under 0.8%. The CDR3 extends over 13 amino acids. DNA is not recorded here. In germline, CDR1 is SGHNT, CDR2 YYREEE (reference sequence). The source is a donor younger than 35 with juvenile idiopathic arthritis. The chain couples TRBV5-4 to TRBJ2-1; TCRdb proposes TRBD2, but this gene call is untestable without DNA. The sequencing sample was made of Treg cells from blood. Specified subset: remaining (HLA-DR-negative) circulating blood Treg cells. Here the CDR3 reads CASSPENSLEQFF. The whole variable domain, remainder taken from reference TRBV5-4 and TRBJ2-1, is ETGVTQSPTHLIKTRGQQVTLRCSSQSGHNTVSWYQQALGQGPQFIFQYYREEENGRGNFPPRFSGLQFPNYSSELNVNALELDDSALYLCASSPENSLEQFFGPGTRLTVL.